The subject of this entry is one TCR beta chain. The CDR3 runs to 14 residues. V lost 4 bases to trimming and J lost 7 bases, with 13 bases between them. Germline CDR1 SGHAT, CDR2 FQNNGV. Vbeta (60) and Jbeta (13) primers were used in the PCR. The method was immunoSEQ multiplex PCR; TCRdb's version includes in-frame clones alone and lacks a portion of them. This sample has about 140,000 clones, with 65% to 70% found just once. This sample was included in a study of cytomegalovirus exposure and HLA in healthy donors. This chain joins TRBV11-2 and TRBJ1-4, with D perhaps matching TRBD1 (6 bases). What was sequenced was PBMCs. The receptor was isolated from a man younger than 40 in good health and CMV-seropositive. The DNA of the CDR3 is TGTGCCAGCAGCTCAGGGGCGCGTCTTGAAAAACTGTTTTTT. Its protein is CASSSGARLEKLFF.